This T cell receptor (beta chain) appears in the sequencing data of a study of CD8 T cells in ankylosing spondylitis. Study outcomes and limitations: Disease-linked clones were reportedly significantly enriched in matched ankylosing spondylitis synovial fluid. It appeared that ankylosing spondylitis blood was characterized by a TCR beta motif of seven or eight highly homologous variants. Clones linked to the disease showed a CD8+ phenotype. They occurred at relatively low frequencies in peripheral blood.

The CDR3 is 16 amino acids. Trimming took off 0 bases at V and 0 bases at J, with 12 bases between the two ends. Germline CDR1 SGHTA, CDR2 FQGNSA. This clonotype was seen a few times. The target antigen is unknown. For TCR beta, libraries came from quantitative 5'-RACE with molecular barcodes. TCRdb passed the 5' RACE reads through MiXCR, listing each CDR3 protein once. The sample includes 700,000 to 850,000 distinct CDR3 sequences, around 11% of them seen just once. This clonotype originated in a male donor with ankylosing spondylitis. V and J are TRBV7-2 and TRBJ2-7, with D possibly matching TRBD1 (6 bases). The sample was blood, either unsorted or a sorted T cell fraction (not recorded which). The CDR3 nucleotides are TGTGCCAGCAGCTTAGCCTCGGACAGCTTCTCCTACGAGCAGTACTTC. Its translation: CASSLASDSFSYEQYF.